These 31 T cell receptor beta chains were sequenced from one sample in a study of blood T cell repertoires in COVID-19. Produced via immunoSEQ multiplex PCR; TCRdb's table is partial and in-frame only. Of about 46,000 clones listed, approximately 90% are singletons. Sequenced input: peripheral blood. The receptors here all came from a man aged 50 or older with acute or convalescent COVID-19.

J is TRBJ2-3 and V is TRBV5-1; TRBD2 agrees at 8 bases. The junction had 4 bases not matched to a gene; V was cut back by 5 bases and J by 2 bases. Germline V lookup: CDR1 SGHRS, CDR2 YFSETQ. This CDR3 contains 14 residues. The CDR3: CASRGREVTDTQYF. As DNA, the CDR3 is TGCGCCAGCAGGGGGCGGGAGGTCACAGATACGCAGTATTTT.

The chain is built from TRBV11-2 and TRBJ1-1; 8 nucleotides match TRBD1. Unmatched junction bases numbered 6, after V lost 5 bases and J lost 1 base. CDR1 is SGHAT and CDR2 is FQNNGV in the germline V gene. CDR3 size: 15 residues. The CDR3 coding sequence is TGTGCCAGCAGCCGAAACGGACAGGGGAACACTGAAGCTTTCTTT. Its translation is CASSRNGQGNTEAFF.

The chain is built from TRBV21-1 and TRBJ1-4; TRBD1 is taken as the D call from the table, unchecked against the DNA. TRBV21-1 is shown as a pseudogene. The CDR3 has 15 amino acids. CDR3: CASSKACRGDEKLFF. CDR3 DNA sequence: TGTGCCAGCAGCAAAGCTTGCAGGGGAGATGAAAAACTGTTTTTT.

The CDR3 loop reads CASSPRDRGRGQPQHF. In DNA, the CDR3 is TGTGCCAGTAGCCCCCGGGACAGGGGGCGAGGGCAGCCCCAGCATTTT. The chain links TRBV19 to TRBJ1-5; 12 nucleotides line up with TRBD1. V lost 6 bases, J lost 7 bases, and 10 bases stayed unmatched. This CDR3 is built from 16 residues. The germline CDR1 and CDR2 sequences are LNHDA and SQIVND (reference sequence).

As concerns this clone: An end of the junction differs from the germline gene, which may be a read error. The V call is TRBV11-3, the J call TRBJ2-2; 11 bases align to TRBD2. The CDR3 runs to 13 residues. CDR1 is SGHNT and CDR2 is YENEEA in the germline V gene. CDR3 region: CASSLDPSGGPVF. The CDR3 DNA sequence: TGTGCCAGCAGCTTAGACCCTAGCGGGGGGCCTGTTTTT.

The V gene is TRBV30, the J gene TRBJ2-3, with 8 bases fitting TRBD2. After removal of 2 bases from V and 0 bases from J, the junction contained 4 bases not matched to a gene. CDR1 GTSNPN and CDR2 SVGIG come from the germline V gene (reference sequence). The CDR3 is made up of 15 amino acids. The CDR3 is CAWSRSGASTDTQYF. The DNA for the CDR3 is TGTGCCTGGAGTCGTAGCGGGGCTAGCACAGATACGCAGTATTTT. Variable domain in full (rest from reference TRBV30 and TRBJ2-3): SQTIHQWPATLVQPVGSPLSLECTVEGTSNPNLYWYRQAAGRGLQLLFYSVGIGQISSEVPQNLSASRPQDRQFILSSKKLLLSDSGFYLCAWSRSGASTDTQYFGPGTRLTVL.

V gene TRBV2 combines with J gene TRBJ2-1; tentatively, D is TRBD2 (5 bases). Germline V gene data show CDR1 as SNHLY and CDR2 as FYNNEI. The CDR3 is 15 amino acids. Trimming left V 4 bases short and J 0 bases short, with 10 bases between. CDR3 nucleotide sequence: TGTGCCAGCAGTGCGGGGAAGAGCTCCTACAATGAGCAGTTCTTC. Protein product: CASSAGKSSYNEQFF. The whole variable domain, remainder taken from reference TRBV2 and TRBJ2-1, is EPEVTQTPSHQVTQMGQEVILRCVPISNHLYFYWYRQILGQKVEFLVSFYNNEISEKSEIFDDQFSVERPDGSNFTLKIRSTKLEDSAMYFCASSAGKSSYNEQFFGPGTRLTVL.

The V and J genes are TRBV6-5 and TRBJ1-1; D gene uncertain. The CDR3 has 16 amino acids. Trimming shortened V by 0 bases and J by 2 bases, and 13 bases separated the two germline ends. Germline V gives CDR1 MNHEY, CDR2 SVGAGI. The DNA for the CDR3 is TGTGCCAGCAGTTACTCGGTTGTCAGGTCAAACACTGAAGCTTTCTTT. Protein product: CASSYSVVRSNTEAFF.

The J gene is TRBJ2-7, the V gene TRBV15, with 9 bases lining up with TRBD1. CDR3 length: 14 residues. The germline gives CDR1 LNHNV, CDR2 YYDKDF (reference sequence). Unmatched junction bases numbered 4, after V lost 3 bases and J lost 4 bases. DNA for the CDR3: TGTGCCACCAGCAGCCTGACAGGGGGTTACGAGCAGTACTTC. Translating gives CATSSLTGGYEQYF.

The V gene is TRBV2, the J gene TRBJ2-5; the D is unclear. Germline CDR1 is SNHLY and CDR2 is FYNNEI. V was cut by 5 bases and J by 0 bases, with 10 bases left in between. The CDR3 totals 14 residues. CDR3 protein: CASSLEFNQETQYF. CDR3 sequence (DNA): TGTGCCAGCAGTCTGGAGTTCAACCAAGAGACCCAGTACTTC.

This rearrangement joins TRBV27 to TRBJ2-3; D is possibly TRBD1 (6 bases). The CDR3 consists of 15 residues. The germline V and J ends were trimmed by 5 bases and 1 base, with 13 bases remaining between them. The germline gives CDR1 MNHEY, CDR2 SMNVEV (reference sequence). CDR3 coding DNA: TGTGCCAGCAGTACCATCCGGACAGGCACAGATACGCAGTATTTT. This sequence encodes CASSTIRTGTDTQYF.

This rearrangement joins TRBV30 to TRBJ1-5; a possible D gene is TRBD1 (5 bases). Germline CDR1 GTSNPN, CDR2 SVGIG (reference sequence). V was trimmed by 0 bases and J by 3 bases, leaving 12 bases between them. The CDR3 is made up of 15 amino acids. The CDR3 loop is CAWSVKGLDNQPQHF. CDR3 bases: TGTGCCTGGAGTGTAAAGGGGCTGGACAATCAGCCCCAGCATTTT. The full variable domain, in which reference TRBV30 and TRBJ1-5 provide the parts outside the CDR3, is SQTIHQWPATLVQPVGSPLSLECTVEGTSNPNLYWYRQAAGRGLQLLFYSVGIGQISSEVPQNLSASRPQDRQFILSSKKLLLSDSGFYLCAWSVKGLDNQPQHFGDGTRLSIL.

The V call is TRBV28, the J call TRBJ1-2; a possible D gene is TRBD1 (5 bases). V lost 3 bases and J 4 bases, leaving 6 bases between the germline ends. Germline-derived CDR1 and CDR2 are MDHEN and SYDVKM. There are 12 residues in the CDR3. The CDR3 DNA follows: TGTGCCAGCAGTTTGGGGGGCTATGGCTACACCTTC. It is translated as CASSLGGYGYTF.

The gene calls are TRBV2 and TRBJ2-7; no reliable D call. This CDR3 has 15 residues. Germline V gene sequence: CDR1 SNHLY, CDR2 FYNNEI. With 9 bases removed from V and 5 bases from J, the gap between germline ends came to 23 bases. Written as DNA, the CDR3 is TGTGCCAGTTCTAGAAGCGAGGCCCTCCCCAACGAGCAGTACTTC. This sequence encodes CASSRSEALPNEQYF.

The V gene is TRBV24-1, the J gene TRBJ2-1; 7 nucleotides match TRBD1. Germline V gene sequence: CDR1 KGHDR, CDR2 SFDVKD. There are 13 residues in the CDR3. The junction had 6 bases not matched to a gene; V was cut back by 4 bases and J by 10 bases. The CDR3 loop is CATSDGDRVEQFF. DNA of the CDR3: TGTGCCACCAGTGACGGAGACAGGGTAGAGCAGTTCTTC.

The chain is built from TRBV5-5 and TRBJ2-3, with TRBD2 as a possible D gene (6 bases). Germline V lookup: CDR1 SGHKS, CDR2 YYEKEE (reference sequence). The CDR3 runs 15 residues. The V end lost 4 bases, the J end lost 3 bases, and 15 bases lay between the germline ends. CDR3 amino acids: CASSPWTGRTDTQYF. The CDR3 DNA is TGTGCCAGCAGCCCGTGGACGGGGAGGACAGATACGCAGTATTTT.

The rearrangement uses TRBV19 and TRBJ1-1; 10 bases are a match to TRBD1. The CDR3 is made up of 16 amino acids. Germline values: CDR1 LNHDA, CDR2 SQIVND (reference sequence). J gave up 4 bases and V 10 bases, and 15 bases lay outside the gene matches. As DNA, the CDR3 is TGTGCCACCTCAAAGGGACAGGGGAGAATGGGCACTGAAGCTTTCTTT. Its translation is CATSKGQGRMGTEAFF.

The chain couples TRBV5-4 to TRBJ2-7; 10 nucleotides align to TRBD1. Germline-derived CDR1 and CDR2 are SGHNT and YYREEE (reference sequence). The CDR3 loop spans 17 amino acids. Losses at the gene ends were 4 bases for V and 0 bases for J; bases not matched to a gene: 10. The CDR3, as DNA: TGTGCCAGCAGCGCCGATTTGGGGACAGGGGCCTCCTACGAGCAGTACTTC. Protein: CASSADLGTGASYEQYF. Filled out from reference TRBV5-4 and TRBJ2-7, the complete variable domain reads ETGVTQSPTHLIKTRGQQVTLRCSSQSGHNTVSWYQQALGQGPQFIFQYYREEENGRGNFPPRFSGLQFPNYSSELNVNALELDDSALYLCASSADLGTGASYEQYFGPGTRLTVT.

The V and J genes are TRBV7-8 and TRBJ1-2; maybe TRBD1 (5 bases). The CDR3 loop spans 14 amino acids. Germline-derived CDR1 and CDR2 are SGHVS and FQNEAQ. V was trimmed by 4 bases and J by 6 bases, leaving 15 bases between them. Written as DNA, the CDR3 is TGTGCCAGCAGCTCTAGGCCGGGGGAGGATGGCTACACCTTC. This encodes CASSSRPGEDGYTF.

In DNA form, the CDR3 reads TGTGCCAGCAGCTTGGTGGGGGCAGGGGGAGAGACCCAGTACTTC. This translates into CASSLVGAGGETQYF. This chain links TRBV5-5 with TRBJ2-5; the match to TRBD1 covers 7 bases. V was clipped by 0 bases and J by 4 bases; unmatched bases: 6. The CDR3 has 15 amino acids. CDR1 SGHKS and CDR2 YYEKEE come from the germline V gene (reference sequence).

The J gene is TRBJ1-1, the V gene TRBV28; 7 nucleotides line up with TRBD1. The germline V gene encodes CDR1 MDHEN and CDR2 SYDVKM. CDR3 size: 14 residues. V shed 7 bases and J 5 bases; nucleotides not matched to a gene: 10. The CDR3 sequence: CASNTGALWTEAFF. In DNA form, the CDR3 reads TGTGCCAGCAATACAGGGGCCCTGTGGACTGAAGCTTTCTTT.

The V gene is TRBV6-5, the J gene TRBJ1-2; TRBD1 matches at 7 bases. J gave up 0 bases and V 5 bases, and 6 bases lay outside the gene matches. Germline V gene lookup returns CDR1 MNHEY and CDR2 SVGAGI. CDR3 size: 15 residues. CDR3 sequence: CASSNHRGTNYGYTF. As DNA, the CDR3 is TGTGCCAGCAGTAACCACAGGGGTACTAACTATGGCTACACCTTC.

This sequence joins TRBV3-1 (or the pseudogene TRBV3-2) and TRBJ1-1, with 7 bases lining up with TRBD1. Per the germline V gene, CDR1 is LGHDT and CDR2 is YNNKEL (reference sequence). The J segment lost 1 base and the V segment lost 2 bases, leaving 1 base of the junction unmatched. The CDR3 contains 14 residues. CDR3 sequence: CASSQTGANTEAFF. In nucleotides, the CDR3 is TGTGCCAGCAGCCAAACAGGGGCGAACACTGAAGCTTTCTTT.

V usage is TRBV7-8 and J usage is TRBJ2-5; D might be TRBD1 (6 bases). The germline V and J ends were trimmed by 5 bases and 3 bases, with 22 bases remaining between them. Looked up from germline, CDR1 is SGHVS and CDR2 is FQNEAQ. This CDR3 has 17 amino acids. CDR3 in DNA: TGTGCCAGCAGCCCTACCAGAACAGGGCTCGAGAAAGAGACCCAGTACTTC. Translated: CASSPTRTGLEKETQYF. The complete variable domain, with remaining parts taken from reference TRBV7-8 and TRBJ2-5, reads GAGVSQSPRYKVAKRGQDVALRCDPISGHVSLFWYQQALGQGPEFLTYFQNEAQLDKSGLPSDRFFAERPEGSVSTLKIQRTQQEDSAVYLCASSPTRTGLEKETQYFGPGTRLLVL.

V and J are TRBV28 and TRBJ1-2, with 9 bases fitting TRBD1. The CDR3 length is 18 residues. Germline-derived CDR1 and CDR2 are MDHEN and SYDVKM. V lost 8 bases and J lost 5; bases outside the gene matches: 21. The CDR3 DNA sequence: TGTGCCAGCTCCCCCCGGGTGGGACAGGGAGCCAATTTTTATGGCTACACCTTC. This gives the protein CASSPRVGQGANFYGYTF.

The J gene is TRBJ2-7, the V gene TRBV2; 9 positions agree with TRBD1. The CDR3 sequence is 14 residues long. Germline trimming cut 1 base from V and 2 bases from J; bases unmatched to any gene: 0. In germline, CDR1 is SNHLY, CDR2 FYNNEI. The CDR3 sequence: CASSEGTGAYEQYF. CDR3 coding DNA: TGTGCCAGCAGTGAAGGGACAGGGGCCTACGAGCAGTACTTC.

The J gene is TRBJ1-5, the V gene TRBV7-3; D perhaps matches TRBD1 (6 bases). The CDR3 loop spans 17 amino acids. Germline V lookup: CDR1 SGHTA, CDR2 FQGTGA. V was trimmed by 3 bases and J by 0 bases, leaving 15 bases between them. The chain's CDR3 is CASSFPPGDHSNQPQHF. The CDR3 nucleotides are TGTGCCAGCAGCTTCCCACCAGGGGACCATAGCAATCAGCCCCAGCATTTT.

V gene TRBV19 combines with J gene TRBJ1-2; D gene unclear. The CDR3 sequence is 12 residues long. The V end lost 3 bases, the J end lost 6 bases, and 8 bases lay between the germline ends. Germline CDR1 is LNHDA and CDR2 is SQIVND (reference sequence). The DNA of the CDR3 is TGTGCCAGTAGTATCGCGCCACATGGCTACACCTTC. Translating it yields CASSIAPHGYTF.

The chain uses TRBV2 and TRBJ2-7; no clear D gene. The CDR3 is 11 amino acids. Looked up from germline, CDR1 is SNHLY and CDR2 is FYNNEI. Trimming removed 2 bases from V and 4 bases from J, with 3 bases in between. The CDR3 spells CASSEYYEQYF. The CDR3 region has the DNA TGTGCCAGCAGTGAATATTACGAGCAGTACTTC.

This clone has only one observation. The chain employs TRBV19 and TRBJ2-1; 7 nucleotides line up with TRBD2. The CDR3 consists of 13 residues. Losses at the gene ends were 6 bases for V and 8 bases for J; bases not matched to a gene: 7. The germline V gene encodes CDR1 LNHDA and CDR2 SQIVND (reference sequence). CDR3 sequence: CASSFSGGDEQFF. Here the CDR3 DNA reads TGTGCCAGTAGCTTCTCGGGGGGTGATGAGCAGTTCTTC.

V usage is TRBV12-3 or TRBV12-4 and J usage is TRBJ2-2, with D perhaps matching TRBD1 (6 bases). Trimming stripped 6 bases from V and 13 bases from J, with 15 bases between. The CDR3 runs to 12 residues. This CDR3 is CASRTVGRGLFF. The CDR3, as DNA: TGTGCCAGCAGAACGGTCGGCAGGGGGCTGTTTTTT.